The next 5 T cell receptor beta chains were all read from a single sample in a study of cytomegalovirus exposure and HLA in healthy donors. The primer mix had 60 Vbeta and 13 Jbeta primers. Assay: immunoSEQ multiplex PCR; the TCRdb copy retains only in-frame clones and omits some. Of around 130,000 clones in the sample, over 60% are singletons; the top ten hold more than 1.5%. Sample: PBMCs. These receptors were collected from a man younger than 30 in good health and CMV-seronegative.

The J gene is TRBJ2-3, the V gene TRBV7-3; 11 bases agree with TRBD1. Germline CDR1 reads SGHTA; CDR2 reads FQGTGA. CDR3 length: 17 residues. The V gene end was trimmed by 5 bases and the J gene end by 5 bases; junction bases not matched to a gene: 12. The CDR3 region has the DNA TGTGCCAGCAGCCCGGGGACCGGGACAGGGGGTAGAGATACGCAGTATTTT. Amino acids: CASSPGTGTGGRDTQYF.

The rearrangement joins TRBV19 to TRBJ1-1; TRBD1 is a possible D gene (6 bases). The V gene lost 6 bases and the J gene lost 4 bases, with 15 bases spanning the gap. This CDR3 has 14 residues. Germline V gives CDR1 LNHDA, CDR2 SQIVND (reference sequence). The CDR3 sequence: CASRYGGGSTEAFF. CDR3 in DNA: TGTGCCAGTAGATACGGGGGGGGCTCCACTGAAGCTTTCTTT.

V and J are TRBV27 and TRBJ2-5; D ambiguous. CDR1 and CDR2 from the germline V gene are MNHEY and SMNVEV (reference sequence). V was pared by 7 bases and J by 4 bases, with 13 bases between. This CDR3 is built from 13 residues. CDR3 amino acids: CASNHPGSETQYF. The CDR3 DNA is TGTGCCAGCAACCACCCCGGGTCAGAGACCCAGTACTTC.

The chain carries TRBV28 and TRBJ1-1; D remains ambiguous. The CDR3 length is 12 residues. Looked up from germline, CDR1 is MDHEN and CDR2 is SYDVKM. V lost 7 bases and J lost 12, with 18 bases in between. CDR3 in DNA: TGTGCCAGCATTAAGGAGGTGGGTAAGACTTTCTTT. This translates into CASIKEVGKTFF. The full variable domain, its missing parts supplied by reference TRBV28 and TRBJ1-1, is DVKVTQSSRYLVKRTGEKVFLECVQDMDHENMFWYRQDPGLGLRLIYFSYDVKMKEKGDIPEGYSVSREKKERFSLILESASTNQTSMYLCASIKEVGKTFFGQGTRLTVV.

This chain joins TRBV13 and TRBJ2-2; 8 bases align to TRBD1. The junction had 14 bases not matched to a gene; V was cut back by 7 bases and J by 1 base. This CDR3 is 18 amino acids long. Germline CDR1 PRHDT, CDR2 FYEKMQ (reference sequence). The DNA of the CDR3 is TGTGCCAGCACCACCCTACGCTTAGACAGGGGGAACACCGGGGAGCTGTTTTTT. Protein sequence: CASTTLRLDRGNTGELFF.